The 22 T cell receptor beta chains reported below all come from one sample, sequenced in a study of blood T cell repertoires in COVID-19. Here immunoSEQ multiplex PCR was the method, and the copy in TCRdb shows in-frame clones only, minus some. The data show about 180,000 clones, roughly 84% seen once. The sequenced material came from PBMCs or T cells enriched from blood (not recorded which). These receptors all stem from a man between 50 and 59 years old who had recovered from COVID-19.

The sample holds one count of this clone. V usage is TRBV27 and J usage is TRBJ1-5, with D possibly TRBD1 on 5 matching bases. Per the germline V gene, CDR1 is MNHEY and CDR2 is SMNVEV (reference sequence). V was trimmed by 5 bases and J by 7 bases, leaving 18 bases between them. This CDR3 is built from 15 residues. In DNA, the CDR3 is TGTGCCAGCAGTCCCTCGACCATGGCAGGGCAGCCCCAGCATTTT. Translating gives CASSPSTMAGQPQHF.

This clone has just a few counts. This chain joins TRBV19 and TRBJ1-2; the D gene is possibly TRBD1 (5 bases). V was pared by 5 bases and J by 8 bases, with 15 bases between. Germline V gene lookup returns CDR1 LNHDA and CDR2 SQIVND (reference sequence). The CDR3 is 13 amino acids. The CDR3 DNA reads TGTGCCAGTAGTGTCTCCGGGGGTACGGGCTACACCTTC. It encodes CASSVSGGTGYTF.

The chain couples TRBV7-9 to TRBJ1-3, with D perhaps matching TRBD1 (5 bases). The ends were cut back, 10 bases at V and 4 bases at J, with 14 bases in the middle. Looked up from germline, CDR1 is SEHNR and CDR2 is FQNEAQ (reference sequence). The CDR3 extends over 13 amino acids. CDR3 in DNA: TGTGCCACCGACAGCGAGTTGGGAAACACCATATATTTT. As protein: CATDSELGNTIYF.

This chain's CDR3 is CASDGGSKDNEQFF. The CDR3 DNA reads as TGCGCCAGCGACGGGGGTAGCAAGGACAATGAGCAGTTCTTC. This chain joins TRBV5-1 and TRBJ2-1; the D gene is possibly TRBD2 (6 bases). This CDR3 has 14 residues. CDR1 and CDR2 (germline): SGHRS, YFSETQ. V lost 7 bases to trimming and J lost 5 bases, with 16 bases between them. Complete variable domain (other parts from reference TRBV5-1 and TRBJ2-1): KAGVTQTPRYLIKTRGQQVTLSCSPISGHRSVSWYQQTPGQGLQFLFEYFSETQRNKGNFPGRFSGRQFSNSRSEMNVSTLELGDSALYLCASDGGSKDNEQFFGPGTRLTVL.

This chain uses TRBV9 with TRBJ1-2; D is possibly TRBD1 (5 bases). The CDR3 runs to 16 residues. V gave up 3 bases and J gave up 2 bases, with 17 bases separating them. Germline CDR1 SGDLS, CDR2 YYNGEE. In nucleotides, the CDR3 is TGTGCCAGCAGCGCCTCAGGAAATCCAGGGAACTATGGCTACACCTTC. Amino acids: CASSASGNPGNYGYTF.

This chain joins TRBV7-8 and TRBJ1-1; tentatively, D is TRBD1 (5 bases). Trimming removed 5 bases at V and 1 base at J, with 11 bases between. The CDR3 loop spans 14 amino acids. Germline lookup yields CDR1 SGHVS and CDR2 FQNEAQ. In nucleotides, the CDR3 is TGTGCCAGCAGCAACACAGACAGGAACACTGAAGCTTTCTTT. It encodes CASSNTDRNTEAFF.

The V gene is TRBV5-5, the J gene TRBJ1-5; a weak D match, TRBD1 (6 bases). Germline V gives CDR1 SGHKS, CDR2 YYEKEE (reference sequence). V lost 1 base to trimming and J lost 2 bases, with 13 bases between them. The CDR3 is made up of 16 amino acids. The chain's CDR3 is CASSLYETGRNQPQHF. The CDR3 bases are TGTGCCAGCAGCTTGTATGAGACAGGCCGCAATCAGCCCCAGCATTTT.

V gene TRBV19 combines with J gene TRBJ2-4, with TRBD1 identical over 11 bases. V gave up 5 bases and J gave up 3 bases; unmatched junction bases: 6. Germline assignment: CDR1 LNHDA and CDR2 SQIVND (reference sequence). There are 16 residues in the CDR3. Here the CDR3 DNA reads TGTGCCAGTAGTCCGGGACAGGGGGTGATCAAAAACATTCAGTACTTC. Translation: CASSPGQGVIKNIQYF.

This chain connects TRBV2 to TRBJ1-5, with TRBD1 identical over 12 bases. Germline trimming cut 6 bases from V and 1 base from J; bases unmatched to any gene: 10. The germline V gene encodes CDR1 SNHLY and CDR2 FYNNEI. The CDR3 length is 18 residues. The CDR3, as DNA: TGTGCCAGCAGGACCGGGACAGGGGGCGCGGGGAGCAATCAGCCCCAGCATTTT. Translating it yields CASRTGTGGAGSNQPQHF.

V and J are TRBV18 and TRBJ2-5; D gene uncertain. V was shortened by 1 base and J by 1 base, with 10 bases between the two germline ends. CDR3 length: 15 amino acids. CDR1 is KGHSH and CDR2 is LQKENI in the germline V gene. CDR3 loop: CASSPRGPPQETQYF. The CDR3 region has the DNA TGTGCCAGCTCACCACGCGGCCCACCCCAAGAGACCCAGTACTTC.

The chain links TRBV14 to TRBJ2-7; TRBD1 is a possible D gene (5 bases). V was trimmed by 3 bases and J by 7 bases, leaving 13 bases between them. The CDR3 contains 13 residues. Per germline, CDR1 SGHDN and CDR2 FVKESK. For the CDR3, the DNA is TGTGCCAGCAGCCAGCAGGGTGATTTGGAGCAGTACTTC. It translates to CASSQQGDLEQYF.

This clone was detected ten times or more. The CDR3: CASSTGALYEQYF. The CDR3 region has the DNA TGTGCCAGCAGTACAGGGGCCCTCTACGAGCAGTACTTC. The chain employs TRBV12-3 or TRBV12-4 and TRBJ2-7; 7 positions match TRBD1. The CDR3 is 13 residues long. The V gene end was trimmed by 5 bases and the J gene end by 3 bases; junction bases not matched to a gene: 4.

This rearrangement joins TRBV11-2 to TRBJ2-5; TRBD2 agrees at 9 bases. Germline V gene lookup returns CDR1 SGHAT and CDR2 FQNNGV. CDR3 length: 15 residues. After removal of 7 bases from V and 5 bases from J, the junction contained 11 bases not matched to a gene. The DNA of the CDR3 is TGTGCCAGCACCTTGGACGTAGCGGGGGCGGAGACCCAGTACTTC. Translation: CASTLDVAGAETQYF.

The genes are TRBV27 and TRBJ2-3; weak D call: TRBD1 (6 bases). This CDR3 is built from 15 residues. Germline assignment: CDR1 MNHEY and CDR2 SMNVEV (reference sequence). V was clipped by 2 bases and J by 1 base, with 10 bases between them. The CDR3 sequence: CASSLPGVRTDTQYF. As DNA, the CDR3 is TGTGCCAGCAGTTTACCAGGGGTTCGCACAGATACGCAGTATTTT.

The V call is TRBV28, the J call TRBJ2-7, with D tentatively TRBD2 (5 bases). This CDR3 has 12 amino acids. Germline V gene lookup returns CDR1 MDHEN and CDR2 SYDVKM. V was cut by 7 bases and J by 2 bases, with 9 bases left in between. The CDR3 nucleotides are TGTGCCAGCATCGGGGAGACCTACGAGCAGTACTTC. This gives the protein CASIGETYEQYF.

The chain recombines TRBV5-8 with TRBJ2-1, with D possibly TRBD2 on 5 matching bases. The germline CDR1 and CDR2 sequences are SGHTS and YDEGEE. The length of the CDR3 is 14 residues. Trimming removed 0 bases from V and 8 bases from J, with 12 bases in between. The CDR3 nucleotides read TGTGCCAGCAGCTTGGTCTCTGTCGGGGATGAGCAGTTCTTC. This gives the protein CASSLVSVGDEQFF.

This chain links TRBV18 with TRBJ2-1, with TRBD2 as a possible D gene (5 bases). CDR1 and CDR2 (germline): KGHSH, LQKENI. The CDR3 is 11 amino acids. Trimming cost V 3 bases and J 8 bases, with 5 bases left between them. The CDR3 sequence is CASSPGDEQFF. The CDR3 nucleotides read TGTGCCAGCTCACCGGGAGATGAGCAGTTCTTC.

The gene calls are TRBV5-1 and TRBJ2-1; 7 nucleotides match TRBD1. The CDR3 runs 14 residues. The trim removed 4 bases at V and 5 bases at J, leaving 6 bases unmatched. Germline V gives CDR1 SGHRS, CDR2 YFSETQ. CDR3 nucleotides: TGCGCCAGCAGCGAGGGACAGCCTGACAATGAGCAGTTCTTC. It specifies CASSEGQPDNEQFF.

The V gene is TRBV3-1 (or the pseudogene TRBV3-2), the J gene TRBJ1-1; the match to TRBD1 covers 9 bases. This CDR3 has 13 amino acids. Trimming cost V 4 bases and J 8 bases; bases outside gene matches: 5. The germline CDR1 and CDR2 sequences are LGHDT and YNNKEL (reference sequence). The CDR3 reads CASSRGTGSEAFF. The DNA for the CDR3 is TGTGCCAGCAGCCGGGGGACAGGGTCCGAAGCTTTCTTT.

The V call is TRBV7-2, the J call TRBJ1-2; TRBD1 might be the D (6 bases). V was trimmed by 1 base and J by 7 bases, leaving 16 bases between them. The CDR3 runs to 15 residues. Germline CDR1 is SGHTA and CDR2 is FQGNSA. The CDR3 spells CASSLEQGNVGGYTF. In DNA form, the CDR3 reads TGTGCCAGCAGCTTAGAACAGGGAAATGTCGGTGGCTACACCTTC.

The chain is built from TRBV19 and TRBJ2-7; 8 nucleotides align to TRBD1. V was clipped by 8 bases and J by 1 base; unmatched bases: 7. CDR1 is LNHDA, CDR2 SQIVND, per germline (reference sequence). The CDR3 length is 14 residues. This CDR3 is CASAGTGWSYEQYF. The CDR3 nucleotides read TGTGCCAGTGCCGGGACAGGATGGTCCTACGAGCAGTACTTC.

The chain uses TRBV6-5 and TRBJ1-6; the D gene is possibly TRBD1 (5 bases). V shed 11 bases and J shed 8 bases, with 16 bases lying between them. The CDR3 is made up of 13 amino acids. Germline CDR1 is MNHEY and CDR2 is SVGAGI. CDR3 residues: CASQKGVDSPLHF. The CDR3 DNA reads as TGTGCCTCCCAAAAAGGGGTGGATTCACCCCTCCACTTT.